These 13 T cell receptor beta chains originate from one sample sequenced in a study of cytomegalovirus exposure and HLA in healthy donors. Using immunoSEQ multiplex PCR, the repertoire was profiled, and TCRdb retains in-frame clones only, with some absent. The profile covers 170,000 or so clones, with more than 65% appearing a single time and about 2.8% taken by the ten largest. The sequenced sample consisted of PBMCs. These receptors originate from a woman under 30 in good health and CMV-seropositive.

This clone was detected only a few times. The chain has TRBV6-1 and TRBJ2-2, with D unclear. Germline V gene lookup returns CDR1 MNHNS and CDR2 SASEGT. This CDR3 is 12 amino acids long. V was cut by 3 bases and J by 10 bases, with 9 bases left in between. The CDR3 loop reads CASSDWAVELFF. The DNA of the CDR3 is TGTGCCAGCAGTGATTGGGCCGTGGAGCTGTTTTTT.

V is TRBV14 and J is TRBJ2-7; D gene uncertain. CDR1 SGHDN and CDR2 FVKESK come from the germline V gene. This CDR3 has 11 residues. Trimming removed 3 bases from V and 5 bases from J, with 5 bases in between. Written as DNA, the CDR3 is TGTGCCAGCAGCCATTCAAACGAGCAGTACTTC. Residues: CASSHSNEQYF.

V usage is TRBV6-1 and J usage is TRBJ1-5, with TRBD1 matching over 9 bases. This CDR3 region has 14 residues. V was pared by 7 bases and J by 3 bases, with 4 bases of the junction left unmatched. Per the germline V gene, CDR1 is MNHNS and CDR2 is SASEGT. The CDR3 region has the DNA TGTGCCAGCATGGGACAGGGTAACAATCAGCCCCAGCATTTT. It codes for CASMGQGNNQPQHF.

The chain uses TRBV14 and TRBJ2-7; weak D call: TRBD2 (6 bases). CDR1 SGHDN and CDR2 FVKESK come from the germline V gene. The CDR3 has 14 amino acids. Trimming pared 0 bases from V and 5 bases from J, leaving 11 bases between. This CDR3 is CASSQERDWDEQYF. The CDR3 DNA is TGTGCCAGCAGCCAAGAACGGGACTGGGACGAGCAGTACTTC.

This clone was counted only a few times. V gene TRBV7-8 combines with J gene TRBJ1-2; D may be TRBD1 (6 bases). The germline CDR1 and CDR2 sequences are SGHVS and FQNEAQ. Trimming shortened V by 5 bases and J by 5 bases, and 27 bases separated the two germline ends. CDR3 length equals 18 residues. CDR3 DNA sequence: TGTGCCAGCAGCCCCGTCGTCGGCGGGGGCTGGCGTGGTTATGGCTACACCTTC. This encodes CASSPVVGGGWRGYGYTF.

V is TRBV4-1 and J is TRBJ1-1, with D uncertain. The CDR3 loop spans 18 amino acids. V lost 1 base, J lost 0 bases, and 18 bases lay in between. From germline, CDR1 is MGHRA and CDR2 YSYEKL. CDR3 protein: CASSQGVILEGLNTEAFF. DNA of the CDR3: TGCGCCAGCAGCCAAGGGGTCATTTTGGAGGGCCTGAACACTGAAGCTTTCTTT.

The chain joins TRBV2 to TRBJ1-2; D remains ambiguous. Germline V gene sequence: CDR1 SNHLY, CDR2 FYNNEI. V was pared by 6 bases and J by 5 bases, with 13 bases between. CDR3 length: 13 residues. The CDR3 loop reads CASRGALGYGYTF. CDR3 nucleotides: TGTGCCAGCAGGGGAGCCTTGGGATATGGCTACACCTTC.

V and J are TRBV6-6 and TRBJ2-3; TRBD2 might be the D (6 bases). This CDR3 contains 13 residues. V was pared by 6 bases and J by 1 base, with 8 bases between. CDR1 and CDR2 from the germline V gene are MNHNY and SVGAGI (reference sequence). The CDR3 loop is CASRRDGTDTQYF. The CDR3, as DNA: TGTGCCAGCAGGCGGGACGGCACAGATACGCAGTATTTT.

V and J are TRBV16 and TRBJ2-1, with 7 bases aligning to TRBD1. Losses at the gene ends were 3 bases for V and 3 bases for J; bases not matched to a gene: 5. The germline V gene has CDR1 KGHSY and CDR2 FQNENV. The CDR3 spans 15 residues. The CDR3 loop reads CASSQSGQYYNEQFF. CDR3 DNA sequence: TGTGCCAGCAGCCAGTCGGGACAGTACTACAATGAGCAGTTCTTC.

This clone occurred once. The V call is TRBV6-4, the J call TRBJ1-2; unclear D gene. The CDR3 covers 15 residues. CDR1 MRHNA and CDR2 SNTAGT come from the germline V gene. The germline V and J ends were trimmed by 2 bases and 5 bases, with 15 bases remaining between them. In nucleotides, the CDR3 is TGTGCCAGCAGTGACGTATGGGGAGTGCTTTATGGCTACACCTTC. This sequence encodes CASSDVWGVLYGYTF.

The genes are TRBV5-1 and TRBJ2-7, with 9 bases identical to TRBD2. The CDR3 has 18 amino acids. From germline, CDR1 is SGHRS and CDR2 YFSETQ. V was pared by 1 base and J by 1 base, with 12 bases of the junction left unmatched. CDR3 bases: TGCGCCAGCAGCTTGTCACCGGGACTAGCTCGTCCGTCCTACGAGCAGTACTTC. Its translation: CASSLSPGLARPSYEQYF.

V gene TRBV6-5 combines with J gene TRBJ2-5; TRBD1 matches 7 bases. Germline CDR1 MNHEY, CDR2 SVGAGI. The CDR3 spans 13 residues. Trimming took 6 bases from V and 5 from J; bases not matched to a gene: 6. The chain's CDR3 is CASRPTGRETQYF. DNA for the CDR3: TGTGCCAGCAGGCCGACAGGGCGGGAGACCCAGTACTTC.

The CDR3, as DNA: TGCGCCAGCAGCTTGGGCCTAGCGGGGAGCTCCTACAATGAGCAGTTCTTC. This translates into CASSLGLAGSSYNEQFF. The rearrangement uses TRBV5-1 and TRBJ2-1, with TRBD2 identical over 9 bases. Looked up from germline, CDR1 is SGHRS and CDR2 is YFSETQ. CDR3 length equals 17 residues. The J segment lost 0 bases and the V segment lost 0 bases, leaving 4 bases of the junction unmatched. The whole variable domain, filled in from reference TRBV5-1 and TRBJ2-1, reads KAGVTQTPRYLIKTRGQQVTLSCSPISGHRSVSWYQQTPGQGLQFLFEYFSETQRNKGNFPGRFSGRQFSNSRSEMNVSTLELGDSALYLCASSLGLAGSSYNEQFFGPGTRLTVL.